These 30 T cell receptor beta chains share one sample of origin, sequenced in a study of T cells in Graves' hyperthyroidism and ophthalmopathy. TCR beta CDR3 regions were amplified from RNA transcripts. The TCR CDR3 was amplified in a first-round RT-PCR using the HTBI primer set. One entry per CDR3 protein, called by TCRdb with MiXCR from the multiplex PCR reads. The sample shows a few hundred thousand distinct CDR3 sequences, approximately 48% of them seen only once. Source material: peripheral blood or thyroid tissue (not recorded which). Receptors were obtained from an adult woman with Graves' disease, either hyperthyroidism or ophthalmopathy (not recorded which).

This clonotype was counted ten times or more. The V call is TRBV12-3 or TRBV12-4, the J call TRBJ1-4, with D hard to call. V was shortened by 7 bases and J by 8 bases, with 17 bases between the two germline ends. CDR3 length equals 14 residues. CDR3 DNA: TGTGCCAGCACCCCTCGGGGAGGCTTGGAAAAACTGTTTTTT. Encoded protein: CASTPRGGLEKLFF.

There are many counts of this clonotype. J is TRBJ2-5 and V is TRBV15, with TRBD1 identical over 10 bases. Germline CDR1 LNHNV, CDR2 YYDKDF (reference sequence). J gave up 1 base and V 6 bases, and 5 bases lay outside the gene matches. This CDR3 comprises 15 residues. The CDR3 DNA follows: TGTGCCACCAGGTCCGGGACAGGGGTCCAAGAGACCCAGTACTTC. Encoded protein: CATRSGTGVQETQYF.

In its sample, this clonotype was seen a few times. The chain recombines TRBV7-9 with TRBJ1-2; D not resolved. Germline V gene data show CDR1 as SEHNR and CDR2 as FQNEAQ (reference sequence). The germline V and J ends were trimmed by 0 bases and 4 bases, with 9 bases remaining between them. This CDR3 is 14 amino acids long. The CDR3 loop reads CASSLAGPSYGYTF. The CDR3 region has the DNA TGTGCCAGCAGCTTAGCCGGGCCGTCCTATGGCTACACCTTC.

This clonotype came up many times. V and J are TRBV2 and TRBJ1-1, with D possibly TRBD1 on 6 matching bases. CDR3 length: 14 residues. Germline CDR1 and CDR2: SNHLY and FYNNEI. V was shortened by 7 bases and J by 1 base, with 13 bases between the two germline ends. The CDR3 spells CASNHRDKNTEAFF. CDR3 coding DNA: TGTGCCAGCAACCACCGGGACAAGAACACTGAAGCTTTCTTT.

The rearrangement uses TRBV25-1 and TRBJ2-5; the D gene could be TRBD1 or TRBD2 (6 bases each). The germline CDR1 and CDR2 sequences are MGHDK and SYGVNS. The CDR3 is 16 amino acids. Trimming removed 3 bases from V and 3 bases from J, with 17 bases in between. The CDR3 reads CASSEAGTPKKETQYF. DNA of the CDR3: TGTGCCAGCAGTGAGGCGGGGACACCAAAAAAAGAGACCCAGTACTTC.

The CDR3 bases are TGTGCCAGCAGCGTATCTGGGGGTACGGAATACAATGAGCAGTTCTTC. It specifies CASSVSGGTEYNEQFF. The chain recombines TRBV9 with TRBJ2-1; D is perhaps TRBD1 or TRBD2 (5 bases each). Between the trimmed V and J ends, which lost 1 base and 4 bases, there was a span of 15 bases. Germline V lookup: CDR1 SGDLS, CDR2 YYNGEE. CDR3 size: 16 residues.

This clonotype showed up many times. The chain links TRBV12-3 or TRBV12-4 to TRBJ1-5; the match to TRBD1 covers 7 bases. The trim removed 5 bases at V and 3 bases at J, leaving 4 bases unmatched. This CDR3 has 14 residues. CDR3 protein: CASSADRDNQPQHF. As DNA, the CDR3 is TGTGCCAGCAGTGCCGACAGGGACAATCAGCCCCAGCATTTT.

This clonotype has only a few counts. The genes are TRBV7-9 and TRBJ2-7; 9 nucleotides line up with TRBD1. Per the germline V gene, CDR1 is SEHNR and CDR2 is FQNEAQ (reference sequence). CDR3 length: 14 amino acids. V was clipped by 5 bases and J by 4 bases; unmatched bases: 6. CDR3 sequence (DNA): TGTGCCAGCAGCCGAGGGACAGGGCCATACGAGCAGTACTTC. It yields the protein CASSRGTGPYEQYF.

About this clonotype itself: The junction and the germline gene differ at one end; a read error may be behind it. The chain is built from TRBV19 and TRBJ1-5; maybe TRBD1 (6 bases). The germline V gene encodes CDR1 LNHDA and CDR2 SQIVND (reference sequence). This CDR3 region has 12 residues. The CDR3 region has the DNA TGTGCCACCAGGACAGTTAATCAGTCCCAGCATTTT. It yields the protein CATRTVNQSQHF.

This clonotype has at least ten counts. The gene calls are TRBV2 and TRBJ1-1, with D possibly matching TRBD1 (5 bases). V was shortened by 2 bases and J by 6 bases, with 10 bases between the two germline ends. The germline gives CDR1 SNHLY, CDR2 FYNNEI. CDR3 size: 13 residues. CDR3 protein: CASSERQISEAFF. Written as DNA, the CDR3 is TGTGCCAGCAGTGAAAGACAGATTTCTGAAGCTTTCTTT. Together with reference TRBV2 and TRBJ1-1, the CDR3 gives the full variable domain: EPEVTQTPSHQVTQMGQEVILRCVPISNHLYFYWYRQILGQKVEFLVSFYNNEISEKSEIFDDQFSVERPDGSNFTLKIRSTKLEDSAMYFCASSERQISEAFFGQGTRLTVV.

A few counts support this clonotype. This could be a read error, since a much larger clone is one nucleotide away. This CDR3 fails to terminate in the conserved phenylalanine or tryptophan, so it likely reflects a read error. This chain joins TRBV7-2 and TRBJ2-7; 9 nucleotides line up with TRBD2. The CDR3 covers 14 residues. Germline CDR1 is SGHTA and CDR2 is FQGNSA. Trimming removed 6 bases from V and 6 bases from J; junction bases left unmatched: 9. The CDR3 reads CASRRLAEAGEQYL. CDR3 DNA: TGTGCCAGCAGAAGACTAGCGGAGGCGGGCGAGCAGTACCTC.

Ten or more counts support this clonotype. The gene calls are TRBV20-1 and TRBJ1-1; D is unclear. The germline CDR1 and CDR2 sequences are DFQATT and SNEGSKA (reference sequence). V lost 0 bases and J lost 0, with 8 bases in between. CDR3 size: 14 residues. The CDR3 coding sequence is TGCAGTGCTAGAGATCGAATGGTGAACACTGAAGCTTTCTTT. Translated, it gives CSARDRMVNTEAFF.

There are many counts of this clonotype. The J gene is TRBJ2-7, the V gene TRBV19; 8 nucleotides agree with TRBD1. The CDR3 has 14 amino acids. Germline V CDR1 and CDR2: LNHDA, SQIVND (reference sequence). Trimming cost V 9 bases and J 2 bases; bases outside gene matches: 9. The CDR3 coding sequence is TGTGCCAGCAGCCCGACAGGGGTCCCCTACGAGCAGTACTTC. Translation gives CASSPTGVPYEQYF.

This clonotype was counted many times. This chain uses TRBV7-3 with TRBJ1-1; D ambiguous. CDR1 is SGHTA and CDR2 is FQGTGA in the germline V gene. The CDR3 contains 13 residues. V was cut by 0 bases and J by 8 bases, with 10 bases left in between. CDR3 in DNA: TGTGCCAGCAGCTTAACCCTATGGACCGAAGCTTTCTTT. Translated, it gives CASSLTLWTEAFF.

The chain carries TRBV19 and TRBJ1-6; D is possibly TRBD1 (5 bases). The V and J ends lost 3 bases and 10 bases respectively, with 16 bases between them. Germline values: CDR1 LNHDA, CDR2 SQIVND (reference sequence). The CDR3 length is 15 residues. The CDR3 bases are TGTGCCAGTAGTATCCCCGGGGGGGTTCGGTCACCCCTCCACTTT. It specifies CASSIPGGVRSPLHF.

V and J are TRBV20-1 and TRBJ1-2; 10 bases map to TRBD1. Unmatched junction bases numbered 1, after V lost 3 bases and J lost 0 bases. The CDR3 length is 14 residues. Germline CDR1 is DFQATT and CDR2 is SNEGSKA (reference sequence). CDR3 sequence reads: CSARGQGPNYGYTF. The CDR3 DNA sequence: TGCAGTGCTAGGGGACAGGGGCCTAACTATGGCTACACCTTC.

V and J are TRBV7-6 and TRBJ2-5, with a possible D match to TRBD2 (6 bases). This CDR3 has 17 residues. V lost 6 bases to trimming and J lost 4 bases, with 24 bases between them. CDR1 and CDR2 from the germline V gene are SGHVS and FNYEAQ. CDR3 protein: CASSAPGGKGPPETQYF. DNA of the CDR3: TGTGCCAGCAGTGCCCCCGGCGGGAAGGGCCCCCCAGAGACCCAGTACTTC.

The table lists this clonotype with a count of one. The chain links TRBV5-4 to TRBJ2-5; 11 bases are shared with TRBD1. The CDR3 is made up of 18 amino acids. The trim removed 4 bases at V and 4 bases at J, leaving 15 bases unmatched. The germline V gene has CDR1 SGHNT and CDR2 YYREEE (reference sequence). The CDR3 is CASSQETDRGRDLETQYF. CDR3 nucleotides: TGTGCCAGCAGCCAAGAAACGGACAGGGGGCGCGATTTAGAGACCCAGTACTTC.

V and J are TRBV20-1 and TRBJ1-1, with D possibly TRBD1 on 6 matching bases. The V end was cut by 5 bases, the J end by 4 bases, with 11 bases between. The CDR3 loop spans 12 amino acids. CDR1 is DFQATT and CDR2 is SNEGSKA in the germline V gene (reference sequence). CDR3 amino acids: CSAGGGTTEAFF. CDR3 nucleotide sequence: TGCAGTGCTGGGGGCGGGACCACTGAAGCTTTCTTT.

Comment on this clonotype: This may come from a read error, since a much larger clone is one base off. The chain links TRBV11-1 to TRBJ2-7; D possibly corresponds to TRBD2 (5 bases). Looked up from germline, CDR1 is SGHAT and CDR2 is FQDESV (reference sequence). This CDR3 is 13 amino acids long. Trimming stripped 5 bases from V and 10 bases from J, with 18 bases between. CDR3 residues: CASSPTLDFNQYF. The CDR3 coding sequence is TGTGCCAGCAGCCCAACACTAGACTTTAATCAGTACTTC.

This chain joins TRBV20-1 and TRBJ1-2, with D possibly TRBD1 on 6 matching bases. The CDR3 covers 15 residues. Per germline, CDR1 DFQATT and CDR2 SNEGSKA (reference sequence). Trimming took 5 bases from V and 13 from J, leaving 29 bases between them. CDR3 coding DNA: TGCAGTGCTTATACCCGGGACACTTCCGGGGCCGAGGGCACCTTC. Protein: CSAYTRDTSGAEGTF.

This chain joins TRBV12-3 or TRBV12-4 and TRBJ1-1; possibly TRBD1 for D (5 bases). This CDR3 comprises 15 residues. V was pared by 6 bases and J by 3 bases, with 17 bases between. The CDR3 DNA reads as TGTGCCAGCAGCCTAGGAGGGACGACACACACTGAAGCTTTCTTT. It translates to CASSLGGTTHTEAFF.

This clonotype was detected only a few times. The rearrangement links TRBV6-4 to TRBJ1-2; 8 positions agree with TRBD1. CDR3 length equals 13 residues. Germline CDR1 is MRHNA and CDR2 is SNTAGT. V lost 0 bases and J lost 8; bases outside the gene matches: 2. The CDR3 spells CASSDSTGGGYTF. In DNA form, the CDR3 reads TGTGCCAGCAGTGACTCAACAGGGGGAGGCTACACCTTC.

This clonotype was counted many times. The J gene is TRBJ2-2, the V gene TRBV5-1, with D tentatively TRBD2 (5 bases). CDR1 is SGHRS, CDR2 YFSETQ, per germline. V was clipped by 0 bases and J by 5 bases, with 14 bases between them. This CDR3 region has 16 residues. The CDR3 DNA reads TGCGCCAGCAGCTTGGCGGCTAACCGAGGGACCGGGGAGCTGTTTTTT. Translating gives CASSLAANRGTGELFF.

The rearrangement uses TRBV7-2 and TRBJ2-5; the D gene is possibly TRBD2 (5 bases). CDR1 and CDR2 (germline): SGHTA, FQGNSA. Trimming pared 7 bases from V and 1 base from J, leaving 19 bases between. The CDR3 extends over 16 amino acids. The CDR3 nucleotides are TGTGCCAGCAATTCAGTGTCAGCGGCTCTCCAAGAGACCCAGTACTTC. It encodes CASNSVSAALQETQYF.

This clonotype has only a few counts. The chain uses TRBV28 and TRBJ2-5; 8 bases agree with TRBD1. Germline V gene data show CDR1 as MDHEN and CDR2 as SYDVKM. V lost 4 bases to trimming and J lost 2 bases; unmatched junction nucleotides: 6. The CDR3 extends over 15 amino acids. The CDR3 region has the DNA TGTGCCAGCAGTTCAGGACAGGGATTACAAGAGACCCAGTACTTC. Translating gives CASSSGQGLQETQYF. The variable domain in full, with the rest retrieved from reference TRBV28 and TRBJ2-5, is DVKVTQSSRYLVKRTGEKVFLECVQDMDHENMFWYRQDPGLGLRLIYFSYDVKMKEKGDIPEGYSVSREKKERFSLILESASTNQTSMYLCASSSGQGLQETQYFGPGTRLLVL.

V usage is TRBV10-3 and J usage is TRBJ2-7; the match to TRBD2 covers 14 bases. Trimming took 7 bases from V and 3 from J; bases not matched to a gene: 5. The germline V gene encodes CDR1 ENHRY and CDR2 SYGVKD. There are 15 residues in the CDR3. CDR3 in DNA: TGTGCCATCACCTCGGGACTAGCGGGAGACTACGAGCAGTACTTC. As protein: CAITSGLAGDYEQYF.

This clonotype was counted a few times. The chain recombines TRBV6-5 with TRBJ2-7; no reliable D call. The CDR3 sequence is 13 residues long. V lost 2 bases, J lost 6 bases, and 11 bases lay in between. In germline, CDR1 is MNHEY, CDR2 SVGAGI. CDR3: CASSYQTGSEQYF. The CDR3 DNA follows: TGTGCCAGCAGTTACCAGACCGGATCCGAGCAGTACTTC.

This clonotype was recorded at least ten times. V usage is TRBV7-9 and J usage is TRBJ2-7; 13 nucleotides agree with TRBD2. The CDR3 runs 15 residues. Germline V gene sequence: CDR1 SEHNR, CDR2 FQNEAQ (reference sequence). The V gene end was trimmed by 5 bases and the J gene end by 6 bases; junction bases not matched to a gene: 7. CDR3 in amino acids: CASSPTSGRGVEQYF. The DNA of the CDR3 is TGTGCCAGCAGCCCCACTAGCGGGAGGGGAGTCGAGCAGTACTTC.

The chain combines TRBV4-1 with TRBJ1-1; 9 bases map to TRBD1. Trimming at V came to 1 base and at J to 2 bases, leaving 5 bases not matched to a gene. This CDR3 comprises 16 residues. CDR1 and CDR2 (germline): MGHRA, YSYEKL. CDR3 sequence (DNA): TGCGCCAGCAGCCAAGGAGTCACAGGGGGCAACACTGAAGCTTTCTTT. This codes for CASSQGVTGGNTEAFF.